This TCR beta chain was identified in a study of coeliac disease (dated by TCRdb to 2021 to 2024). With respect to the entire study: Coeliac patients were categorised as having newly diagnosed active disease, refractory coeliac disease type I, or disease controlled by a gluten-free diet. Because high-resolution HLA typing was not available, biased TRBV7-2 usage was queried as a proof of principle. Small intestinal lymphocyte fractions from coeliac and non-coeliac patients were analysed in the study using next-generation sequencing of rearranged TRB and TRG CDR3 regions. The study set out to describe the TR repertoires of small intestinal T cells in active coeliac disease, refractory type I coeliac disease, and coeliac disease treated with a gluten-free diet. Of the approximately 30 patients in the full study, around 22 had coeliac disease confirmed by serology and 8 were controls with non-small intestinal disorders. TRB sequencing succeeded for samples from roughly 30 subjects, including about two dozen paired bulk unsorted intraepithelial and lamina propria cell samples. On the study overall, not on this receptor specifically: Cross-contamination between compartments was possible, because separating intraepithelial cells from lamina propria cells did not produce high-purity fractions. Published gliadin-specific TRB sequences appeared in about 50% of the 18 coeliac lamina propria samples but only 1 of 6 controls. For the most part, TRB repertoires were private, with most amino acid sequences found in only one sample, and V-gene usage showed no significant difference across disease groups. Lower clonality than in controls was observed in the TRB and TRG repertoires of active coeliac intraepithelial and lamina propria samples, suggesting that diverse T cells were recruited. The authors considered the approach unsuitable for unbiased detection of gliadin-specific T cells, which are scarce and rarely shared between patients.

In its sample, this clone was seen a few times. Its antigen is still unknown. One base away there is no much larger clone; base qualities are not given. Based on the germline V gene, the CDR1 and CDR2 sequences are MDHEN and SYDVKM. Its CDR3 holds 16 amino acids, cysteine through phenylalanine. Of the read, only the CDR3 DNA is kept; its 48 bases are in frame from base 1. V has 3 bases trimmed and J has 3 bases trimmed; junction bases matching no gene number 8. Cells were frozen in liquid nitrogen in DMSO/FBS as aliquots of about 500,000 cells, with a single aliquot from each fraction going to sequencing. Every one of the 30 patients in the study had endoscopy and a small intestinal biopsy. To release lamina propria cells, the biopsy tissue left over after intraepithelial cell isolation was digested with collagenase. Genomic DNA was extracted from frozen unsorted cell fractions with the Qiagen DNeasy blood extraction kit.

The library came from the immunoSEQ multiplex PCR assay. In a multiplexed PCR, the TR loci were amplified; reverse primers were designed against J gene segments, whereas forward primers were designed against V gene segments. Amplified CDR3 regions were sequenced on the Illumina HiSeq System. In the source study's methods: To strip out PCR and sequencing errors and collapse the data into unique sequences, a nearest-neighbour algorithm merged closely related reads. Repertoires were summarised by clonality and by T cell density, defined as TR molecules per amount of genomic DNA input. Public TRs were defined as CDR3 amino acid sequences in at least 80% of unsorted samples, then tested for differential abundance between coeliac and control samples. Every lamina propria sample was searched for matches to a list of a few hundred published gliadin-specific TRB sequences. Differences in clonality and density between disease groups were tested by Kruskal-Wallis tests, followed by Dunn post-tests. Not all clones reach the TCRdb copy of this immuneACCESS table, which keeps in-frame sequences only. Checked studies attribute under half of the gap to unresolved V genes and leave the rest unexplained. The D gene and trimming were derived from the DNA, and the V and J assignments and clone size from that table. In all, the sample holds approximately 5,700 clones, and approximately 73% of those were seen once. Of the sample, 7.5% to 10% is held by the ten largest clones.

The source is a man between 65 and 85 years old with active celiac disease. The receptor chain draws on TRBV28 and TRBJ2-3; the central 8 bases match TRBD2. Sequencing used lymphocytes from the gut lamina propria. The label giving this sample's cell subset or site can be read as: lamina propria cell (LPC) fraction of small intestinal biopsy. The CDR3 protein sequence reads: CASSFKAGAWTDTQYF. The DNA sequence is TGTGCCAGCAGTTTTAAAGCGGGAGCTTGGACAGATACGCAGTATTTT.